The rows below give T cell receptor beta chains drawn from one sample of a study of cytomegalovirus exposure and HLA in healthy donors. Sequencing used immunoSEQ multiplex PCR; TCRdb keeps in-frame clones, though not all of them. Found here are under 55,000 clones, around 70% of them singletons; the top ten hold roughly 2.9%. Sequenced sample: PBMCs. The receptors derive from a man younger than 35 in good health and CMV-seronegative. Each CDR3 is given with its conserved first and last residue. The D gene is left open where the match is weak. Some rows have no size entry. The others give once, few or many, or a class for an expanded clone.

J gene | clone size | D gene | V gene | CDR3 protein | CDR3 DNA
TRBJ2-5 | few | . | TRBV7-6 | CASSLADQGFEETQYF | TGTGCCAGCAGCTTAGCCGACCAGGGATTTGAAGAGACCCAGTACTTC
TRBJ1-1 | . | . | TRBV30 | CAWSVWGGRENTEAFF | TGTGCCTGGAGTGTGTGGGGAGGGCGGGAGAACACTGAAGCTTTCTTT
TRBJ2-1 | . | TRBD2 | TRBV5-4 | CASSPPGLVYNEQFF | TGTGCCAGCAGCCCACCGGGACTAGTCTACAATGAGCAGTTCTTC
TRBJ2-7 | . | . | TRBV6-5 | CASSWGRHYEQYF | TGTGCCAGCAGCTGGGGCAGACATTACGAGCAGTACTTC
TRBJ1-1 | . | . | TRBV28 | CASSVLRSPEAFF | TGTGCCAGCAGTGTACTACGATCCCCTGAAGCTTTCTTT
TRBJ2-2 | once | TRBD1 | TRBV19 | CASGQANTGELFF | TGTGCCAGCGGACAGGCGAACACCGGGGAGCTGTTTTTT
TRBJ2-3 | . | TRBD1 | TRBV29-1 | CSAMTGDDTQYF | TGCAGCGCCATGACAGGGGACGATACGCAGTATTTT
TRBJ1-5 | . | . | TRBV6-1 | CASSARTAGGNQPQHF | TGTGCCAGCAGTGCCAGGACCGCCGGGGGCAATCAGCCCCAGCATTTT
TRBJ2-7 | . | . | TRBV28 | CASSLSDLSYEQYF | TGTGCCAGCAGTTTATCGGACTTATCCTACGAGCAGTACTTC
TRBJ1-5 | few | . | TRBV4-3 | CASSQEEDSNQPQHF | TGCGCCAGCAGCCAAGAAGAGGACTCCAATCAGCCCCAGCATTTT
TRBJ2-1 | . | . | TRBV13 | CASGGSSYNEQFF | TGTGCCAGCGGGGGGAGCTCCTACAATGAGCAGTTCTTC
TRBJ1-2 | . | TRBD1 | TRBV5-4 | CASSSRVLTRTGGYGYTF | TGTGCCAGCAGCTCCCGAGTCTTAACAAGGACAGGGGGCTATGGCTACACCTTC
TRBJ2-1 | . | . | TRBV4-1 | CASSRQNYNEQFF | TGCGCCAGCAGCCGCCAGAACTACAATGAGCAGTTCTTC
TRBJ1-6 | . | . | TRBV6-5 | CASSSKTGKSSPLHF | TGTGCCAGCAGTTCGAAAACAGGGAAGAGTTCACCCCTCCACTTT
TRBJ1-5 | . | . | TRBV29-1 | CSVEHGAGQPQHF | TGCAGCGTTGAACATGGGGCAGGGCAGCCCCAGCATTTT
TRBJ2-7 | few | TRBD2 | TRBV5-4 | CASSYGLAGVGEQYF | TGTGCCAGCAGCTATGGACTAGCGGGAGTTGGCGAGCAGTACTTC
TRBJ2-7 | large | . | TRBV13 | CASQISPSYEQYF | TGTGCCAGCCAAATTTCCCCCTCCTACGAGCAGTACTTC
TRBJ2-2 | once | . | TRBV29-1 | CSVRQVAGELFF | TGCAGCGTTCGACAGGTGGCCGGGGAGCTGTTTTTT
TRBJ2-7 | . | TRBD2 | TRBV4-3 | CASSQDWTSGSLYEQYF | TGCGCCAGCAGCCAAGATTGGACTAGCGGGTCTCTCTACGAGCAGTACTTC
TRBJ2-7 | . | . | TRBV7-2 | CASSVVATYEQYF | TGTGCCAGCAGCGTAGTGGCAACCTACGAGCAGTACTTC
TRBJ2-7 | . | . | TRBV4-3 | CASSQDGGPSPQYEQYF | TGCGCCAGCAGCCAAGATGGAGGGCCTAGTCCCCAATACGAGCAGTACTTC
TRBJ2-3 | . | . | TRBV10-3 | CATQDRQTTDTQYF | TGTGCCACCCAAGACAGGCAGACCACAGATACGCAGTATTTT
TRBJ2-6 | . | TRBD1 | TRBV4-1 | CASSHPGQGAFGANVLTF | TGCGCCAGCAGCCATCCGGGACAGGGGGCGTTTGGGGCCAACGTCCTGACTTTC
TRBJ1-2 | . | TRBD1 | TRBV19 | CASSADRAGGYTF | TGTGCCAGTAGTGCCGACAGGGCAGGAGGCTACACCTTC
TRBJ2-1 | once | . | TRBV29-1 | CSVEGGEGSYNEQFF | TGCAGCGTTGAAGGAGGAGAGGGATCCTACAATGAGCAGTTCTTC
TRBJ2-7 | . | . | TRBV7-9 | CASSFGGSGSYEQYF | TGTGCCAGCAGCTTCGGCGGTTCTGGATCCTACGAGCAGTACTTC